This entry features one T cell receptor beta chain sequence. Its matching antigen is unknown. Mismatch with germline at one junction end may stem from a read error. The CDR3 spans 13 residues. Per the germline V gene, CDR1 is SGHTA and CDR2 is FQGNSA. This sample is drawn from a study of CD8+CD57+ T cells in acquired aplastic anemia. Broader study findings: Around 27 CD8+ CDR3 sequences occurred in both the patients and the controls.

The template for TCR beta VDJ and CDR3 sequence profiling was genomic DNA. TCRdb called the reads again in MiXCR, with one record for every CDR3 protein. Seen here are just over 150,000 distinct CDR3 sequences, less than 50% observed once, and the top ten hold roughly 30%. Sequencing was done on patients that had shown CD8+CD57+ cell expansion by flow cytometry. Sequencing used sorted CD4+, CD8+, or CD8+CD57+ T cells (not recorded which) from PBMCs. This sequence originates from a human donor with aplastic anemia. This sequence joins TRBV7-2 and TRBJ2-7; D tentatively fits TRBD1 or TRBD2 (6 bases each). In nucleotides, the CDR3 is TGTGCTAGCAGCTTAAGGGGGGCCACCGAGCAGTACTTC. Amino acids: CASSLRGATEQYF.